Described below is a single T cell receptor (beta chain) sequence and its context. Per the original data handling: Reference gene primer amplification gave nucleated cell count estimates. Sequenced by immunoSEQ multiplex PCR; TCRdb stores in-frame clones only, minus some. The V and J calls and clone size are taken from that table; D and trimming were inferred from the DNA. The data show about 200,000 clones, with 70% to 85% seen just once and approximately 7.2% held by the top ten. CDR1 is MDHEN and CDR2 is SYDVKM in the germline V gene. The CDR3 consists of 16 residues. V shed 7 bases and J 2 bases; nucleotides not matched to a gene: 10. This entry is derived from a study of blood T cell repertoires in COVID-19. Study-wide context: From the United States, Italy and Spain came samples of acute and convalescent COVID-19.

This chain joins TRBV28 and TRBJ1-1; the match to TRBD1 covers 10 bases. Material: peripheral blood. This clonotype was obtained from a human donor with acute or convalescent COVID-19. The donor label of this sample is uncertain. The CDR3 bases are TGTGCCAGCACTTATTCGGACAGGGGGAAAAACACTGAAGCTTTCTTT. Translated: CASTYSDRGKNTEAFF. Complete variable domain (other parts from reference TRBV28 and TRBJ1-1): DVKVTQSSRYLVKRTGEKVFLECVQDMDHENMFWYRQDPGLGLRLIYFSYDVKMKEKGDIPEGYSVSREKKERFSLILESASTNQTSMYLCASTYSDRGKNTEAFFGQGTRLTVV.